What follows are 3 T cell receptor beta chains derived from one specimen sequenced in a study of OX40 agonist ivuxolimab in advanced cancers. TCRdb keeps only in-frame clones here, not all; method: immunoSEQ multiplex PCR. The sample has approximately 30,000 clones; roughly 87% are singletons. Sequencing used CD4+ or CD8+ T cells sorted from blood, obtained in a trial of the OX40 agonist ivuxolimab. These receptors were collected from an adult with an advanced solid tumor such as melanoma, head and neck, liver or kidney cancer.

The chain couples TRBV5-4 to TRBJ1-6; tentatively, D is TRBD1 (5 bases). The V and J ends lost 8 bases and 1 base respectively, with 13 bases between them. This CDR3 contains 15 residues. Germline CDR1 and CDR2: SGHNT and YYREEE (reference sequence). CDR3 sequence reads: CASHLRGSYNSPLHF. In DNA, the CDR3 is TGTGCCAGTCACCTTAGGGGTTCCTATAATTCACCCCTCCACTTT.

The gene calls are TRBV5-1 and TRBJ2-2; 10 nucleotides agree with TRBD2. Germline V gives CDR1 SGHRS, CDR2 YFSETQ. The V segment lost 5 bases and the J segment 1 base; nucleotides outside the gene matches: 2. The CDR3 has 15 amino acids. This CDR3 reads CASSSSGGNTGELFF. Here the CDR3 DNA reads TGCGCCAGCAGTTCTAGCGGGGGGAACACCGGGGAGCTGTTTTTT.

The CDR3 DNA reads TGTGCCAGCAGTTTATCACCAGGGGCAACCTACGAGCAGTACTTC. This encodes CASSLSPGATYEQYF. This chain links TRBV27 with TRBJ2-7; D is possibly TRBD1 (6 bases). The germline V and J ends were trimmed by 0 bases and 2 bases, with 11 bases remaining between them. The V gene's germline CDR1 is MNHEY and CDR2 SMNVEV (reference sequence). The CDR3 consists of 15 residues.